Listed below are T cell receptor beta chains from one sample, sequenced in a study of post-analysis software for immune sequencing data. TCRdb re-analysed the PCR reads in MiXCR, keeping a single row per CDR3 protein. Here the sample spans about 160,000 distinct CDR3 sequences, roughly 34% being singletons. The specimen comprised blood, sampled after autologous hematopoietic stem cell transplantation. These receptors came from a girl aged 10 to 17 with multiple sclerosis. CDR3s include the opening cysteine and the closing phenylalanine or tryptophan. D genes are given only for firm matches. The size entry is marked missing in some rows and otherwise reads once, few, many or a size class.

TRBV5-1,TRBD1,TRBJ1-1,NA,CASSLRGLDTETFF,TGCGCCAGCAGTCTCAGGGGGCTCGACACTGAAACTTTCTTT
TRBV19,TRBD1,TRBJ1-2,once,CASQGQGAPYGYTF,TGTGCCAGCCAGGGACAGGGGGCTCCCTATGGCTACACCTTC
TRBV20-1,NA,TRBJ2-7,NA,CSARLPGTYEQYF,TGCAGTGCTAGGTTGCCCGGAACCTACGAGCAGTACTTC
TRBV6-1,NA,TRBJ1-4,NA,CASSRPLEANEKLFF,TGTGCCAGCAGCCGGCCACTCGAGGCTAATGAAAAACTGTTTTTT
TRBV9,NA,TRBJ1-1,NA,CASSVGAGMGTEAFF,TGTGCCAGCAGCGTAGGCGCAGGAATGGGCACTGAAGCTTTCTTT
TRBV20-1,TRBD2,TRBJ2-1,many,CSASSGINSYNEQFF,TGCAGTGCTAGTAGCGGGATAAACTCCTACAATGAGCAGTTCTTC
TRBV20-1,NA,TRBJ2-1,NA,CSARDGHWPGGEQFF,TGCAGTGCTAGAGATGGTCATTGGCCCGGGGGTGAGCAGTTCTTC
TRBV29-1,NA,TRBJ2-5,few,CSAMKGGEETQYF,TGCAGCGCTATGAAGGGGGGGGAAGAGACCCAGTACTTC
TRBV7-9,NA,TRBJ1-2,NA,CASSRQLSNGYTF,TGTGCCAGCAGCCGACAGCTATCGAATGGCTACACCTTC
TRBV27,NA,TRBJ1-1,few,CASSLLGMNTEAFF,TGTGCCAGCAGCCTTTTGGGGATGAACACTGAAGCTTTCTTT
TRBV5-1,TRBD2,TRBJ2-5,NA,CASSLQKTSGEETQYF,TGCGCCAGCAGCCTGCAGAAGACTAGCGGTGAAGAGACCCAGTACTTC
TRBV27,NA,TRBJ2-3,NA,CASSLSTEEQGTDTQYF,TGTGCCAGCAGTTTATCGACCGAGGAGCAGGGGACAGATACGCAGTATTTT
TRBV10-3,NA,TRBJ2-3,NA,CAITTSRDGILAQYF,TGTGCCATCACCACGTCCCGGGACGGGATTCTGGCGCAGTATTTT
TRBV27,TRBD2,TRBJ2-3,NA,CASSLGLAGGGQYF,TGTGCCAGCAGTTTGGGACTAGCGGGAGGAGGGCAGTATTTT
TRBV19,NA,TRBJ2-7,NA,CASSPGLPLGHEQYF,TGTGCCAGTAGCCCGGGACTCCCATTAGGGCACGAGCAGTACTTC
TRBV6-2/TRBV6-3,NA,TRBJ2-7,NA,CASSYNYEQYF,TGTGCCAGCAGTTACAACTACGAGCAGTACTTC
TRBV20-1,TRBD1,TRBJ1-2,NA,CSAHRGRDYGYTF,TGCAGTGCTCACAGGGGGCGCGACTATGGCTACACCTTC